Detailed here is one TCR beta chain. Germline V lookup: CDR1 MNHNY, CDR2 SVGAGI (reference sequence). V lost 5 bases, J lost 5 bases, and 11 bases stayed unmatched. This CDR3 spans 17 amino acids. The data are from a study of blood T cell repertoires in COVID-19. Some clones are missing from TCRdb's copy, which holds only in-frame ones; the method was immunoSEQ multiplex PCR. The sample includes some 290,000 clones, 85% to 90% of them seen just once. The chain joins TRBV6-6 to TRBJ2-1, with 11 bases that match TRBD2. The TCR originated in a young woman who had recovered from COVID-19. Sequenced input: PBMCs or T cells enriched from blood (not recorded which). CDR3: CASSPTLGTSGNNEQFF. CDR3 in DNA: TGTGCCAGCAGTCCTACTCTAGGGACTAGCGGAAACAATGAGCAGTTCTTC.